The 25 T cell receptor beta chains presented below share a single source sample, sequenced in a study of T cell repertoires in cytomegalovirus infection. Their target antigens are unknown. In TCRdb, the reads were re-called with MiXCR into one record per CDR3 protein. The data hold hundreds of thousands of distinct CDR3 sequences, with 40% to 50% observed a single time. The input for sequencing was cultured PBMCs, taken from culture after CMV antigen stimulation. The receptors were gathered from a human donor in good health (CMV status not recorded). Some clones in this sample may be carry-over from other donors' samples.

CDR3: CASSFVLETQYF. CDR3 bases: TGTGCCAGCAGCTTCGTCTTAGAGACCCAGTACTTC. The chain joins TRBV7-2 to TRBJ2-5; D is unclear. Trimming removed 3 bases from V and 4 bases from J, with 6 bases in between. This CDR3 has 12 amino acids. CDR1 is SGHTA and CDR2 is FQGNSA in the germline V gene.

The chain joins TRBV4-2 to TRBJ2-1; D gene unclear. Trimming took off 0 bases at V and 6 bases at J, with 6 bases between the two ends. The CDR3 has 13 amino acids. Per the germline V gene, CDR1 is LGHNA and CDR2 is YNFKEQ. The CDR3, as DNA: TGTGCCAGCAGCCAAGATCCGGCCAATGAGCAGTTCTTC. It translates to CASSQDPANEQFF.

The CDR3 DNA follows: TGTGCCAGCAGTTACTTCCGGGACGACCCCTACGAGCAGTACTTC. Translated, it gives CASSYFRDDPYEQYF. The chain carries TRBV6-2 or TRBV6-3 and TRBJ2-7; D may correspond to TRBD1 or TRBD2 (5 bases each). Germline V gene sequence: CDR1 MNHEY, CDR2 SVGEGT. Between the trimmed V and J ends, which lost 1 base and 2 bases, there was a span of 12 bases. CDR3 length equals 15 residues.

The chain links TRBV6-6 to TRBJ2-2; D is ambiguous. CDR1 and CDR2 from the germline V gene are MNHNY and SVGAGI (reference sequence). This CDR3 region has 12 residues. Trimming removed 5 bases from V and 6 bases from J, with 7 bases in between. The CDR3 bases are TGTGCCAGCAGTCACGGTTCCGGGGAGCTGTTTTTT. Its protein product is CASSHGSGELFF.

The chain has TRBV10-3 and TRBJ2-7; 9 nucleotides match TRBD1. Germline V gene sequence: CDR1 ENHRY, CDR2 SYGVKD. V shed 7 bases, J shed 4 bases, and the junction held 8 bases outside the gene matches. This CDR3 has 14 amino acids. The CDR3 sequence: CAIKTTGGTYEQYF. In DNA form, the CDR3 reads TGTGCCATCAAAACCACAGGGGGCACTTACGAGCAGTACTTC.

V and J are TRBV20-1 and TRBJ1-4, with unresolved D. CDR3 length: 11 residues. Germline CDR1 is DFQATT and CDR2 is SNEGSKA (reference sequence). Trimming left V 6 bases short and J 8 bases short, with 10 bases between. The CDR3 sequence: CSARTGEKLFF. CDR3 nucleotides: TGCAGTGCCAGGACGGGGGAAAAACTGTTTTTT.

This clonotype was seen just once. This chain links TRBV27 with TRBJ1-2; no firm D call. The V end was cut by 0 bases, the J end by 1 base, with 9 bases between. The CDR3 covers 15 residues. CDR1 is MNHEY and CDR2 is SMNVEV in the germline V gene (reference sequence). The CDR3 region is CASSLSAAINYGYTF. Written as DNA, the CDR3 is TGTGCCAGCAGTTTATCGGCAGCTATTAACTATGGCTACACCTTC.

This clonotype was observed a few times. The chain joins TRBV7-2 to TRBJ2-7, with 9 bases fitting TRBD1. The trim removed 3 bases at V and 2 bases at J, leaving 11 bases unmatched. This CDR3 contains 17 residues. Germline values: CDR1 SGHTA, CDR2 FQGNSA. The DNA of the CDR3 is TGTGCCAGCAGCTTGACACACGGACAGGGGATCCCCTACGAGCAGTACTTC. This sequence encodes CASSLTHGQGIPYEQYF.

The chain links TRBV20-1 to TRBJ2-5, with D perhaps matching TRBD2 (6 bases). The CDR3 has 15 amino acids. The germline V gene encodes CDR1 DFQATT and CDR2 SNEGSKA (reference sequence). V lost 3 bases to trimming and J lost 7 bases, with 21 bases between them. This chain's CDR3 is CSARYLDLAKPTQYF. DNA of the CDR3: TGCAGTGCTAGGTATCTAGATCTAGCGAAACCGACCCAGTACTTC.

The table lists this clonotype with a few counts. This chain connects TRBV7-9 to TRBJ2-7, with D possibly being TRBD2 (6 bases). Trimming removed 4 bases from V and 8 bases from J, with 9 bases in between. CDR3 size: 11 residues. Germline-derived CDR1 and CDR2 are SEHNR and FQNEAQ (reference sequence). The CDR3 protein is CASSSGDQQYF. As DNA, the CDR3 is TGTGCCAGCAGCTCGGGGGACCAGCAGTACTTC.

This clonotype has just a few counts. The chain links TRBV12-3 or TRBV12-4 to TRBJ1-3, with D maybe TRBD1 (5 bases). The CDR3 spans 14 residues. The V end lost 6 bases, the J end lost 1 base, and 10 bases lay between the germline ends. CDR3 in amino acids: CASRGGWSGNTIYF. The CDR3 nucleotides read TGTGCCAGCAGGGGGGGGTGGTCTGGAAACACCATATATTTT.

This clonotype showed up just a few times. CDR3 sequence: CASSLQSGGYNSPLHF. The DNA of the CDR3 is TGTGCCAGCAGCTTACAGTCAGGGGGCTATAATTCACCCCTCCACTTT. The chain has TRBV7-2 and TRBJ1-6, with 7 positions matching TRBD1. V trimming: 2 bases; J trimming: 3 bases; junction bases outside the gene matches: 4. Germline assignment: CDR1 SGHTA and CDR2 FQGNSA. There are 16 residues in the CDR3.

The genes are TRBV11-2 and TRBJ1-1, with TRBD1 identical over 7 bases. J lost 8 bases, V lost 4 bases, and 10 bases had no gene match. Germline V gene lookup returns CDR1 SGHAT and CDR2 FQNNGV. The CDR3 is 14 residues long. This CDR3 is CASSSQGGTVEAFF. CDR3 bases: TGTGCCAGCAGCTCCCAAGGCGGGACAGTAGAAGCTTTCTTT.

This clonotype has a single count. This rearrangement joins TRBV6-6 to TRBJ1-3; D call uncertain. V gave up 0 bases and J gave up 4 bases, with 7 bases separating them. The V gene's germline CDR1 is MNHNY and CDR2 SVGAGI (reference sequence). This CDR3 contains 14 residues. For the CDR3, the DNA is TGTGCCAGCAGTTACTCCGGGCAGGGAAACACCATATATTTT. It is translated as CASSYSGQGNTIYF.

The chain is built from TRBV20-1 and TRBJ2-1; D is unresolved. The length of the CDR3 is 14 residues. CDR1 and CDR2 (germline): DFQATT, SNEGSKA (reference sequence). Trimming stripped 1 base from V and 3 bases from J, with 10 bases between. Here the CDR3 reads CSARGVTNYNEQFF. CDR3 DNA: TGCAGTGCTAGAGGGGTTACAAACTACAATGAGCAGTTCTTC.

The chain couples TRBV13 to TRBJ1-1, with TRBD1 matching over 8 bases. In germline, CDR1 is PRHDT, CDR2 FYEKMQ (reference sequence). This CDR3 has 15 residues. With 5 bases clipped from V and 1 base from J, the junction kept 6 bases outside the gene matches. This chain's CDR3 is CASSTDRVGNTEAFF. DNA for the CDR3: TGTGCCAGCAGCACGGACAGGGTAGGGAACACTGAAGCTTTCTTT.

V usage is TRBV30 and J usage is TRBJ1-1; TRBD1 is a possible D gene (5 bases). The CDR3 contains 13 residues. Trimming shortened V by 4 bases and J by 1 base, and 10 bases separated the two germline ends. Per germline, CDR1 GTSNPN and CDR2 SVGIG (reference sequence). This chain's CDR3 is CAWMRDRNTEAFF. The CDR3 nucleotides read TGTGCCTGGATGCGGGACCGGAACACTGAAGCTTTCTTT.

J is TRBJ2-1 and V is TRBV7-2; the D gene is possibly TRBD2 (6 bases). This CDR3 is built from 12 residues. Trimming removed 6 bases from V and 10 bases from J, with 13 bases in between. Germline CDR1 is SGHTA and CDR2 is FQGNSA. The CDR3 DNA reads TGTGCCAGCAGTCGTCGGGGGATGGAGCAGTTCTTC. Translating it yields CASSRRGMEQFF. Together with reference TRBV7-2 and TRBJ2-1, the CDR3 gives the full variable domain: GAGVSQSPSNKVTEKGKDVELRCDPISGHTALYWYRQSLGQGLEFLIYFQGNSAPDKSGLPSDRFSAERTGGSVSTLTIQRTQQEDSAVYLCASSRRGMEQFFGPGTRLTVL.

This clonotype came up a few times. The chain links TRBV7-2 to TRBJ1-1; D might be TRBD1 (6 bases). The CDR3 totals 16 residues. V was trimmed by 4 bases and J by 11 bases, leaving 26 bases between them. In germline, CDR1 is SGHTA, CDR2 FQGNSA. DNA for the CDR3: TGTGCCAGCAGCTCACCACCGTCACCTGGGGGCTTACGGGCTTTCTTT. Its protein is CASSSPPSPGGLRAFF.

This clonotype was observed a handful of times. The CDR3 coding sequence is TGTGCCAGCAGCTCCGGACAGTCACATAATTCACCCCTCCACTTT. Amino acids: CASSSGQSHNSPLHF. The chain has TRBV7-2 and TRBJ1-6; a weak D match, TRBD1 (6 bases). Germline-derived CDR1 and CDR2 are SGHTA and FQGNSA. Trimming removed 4 bases from V and 5 bases from J, with 12 bases in between. This CDR3 has 15 amino acids.

This clonotype was counted only a few times. The rearrangement uses TRBV19 and TRBJ2-7; D unresolved. This CDR3 comprises 14 residues. V dropped 5 bases and J dropped 2 bases, with 13 bases sitting between them. Looked up from germline, CDR1 is LNHDA and CDR2 is SQIVND (reference sequence). The CDR3: CASSQDPIAYEQYF. The CDR3 coding sequence is TGTGCCAGTAGTCAGGACCCAATAGCCTACGAGCAGTACTTC.

The genes are TRBV2 and TRBJ1-1, with D uncertain. Germline CDR1 and CDR2: SNHLY and FYNNEI. V was clipped by 4 bases and J by 5 bases, with 11 bases between them. The CDR3 contains 13 residues. CDR3 in DNA: TGTGCCAGCAGTGGCGCAGTCTGGACTGAAGCTTTCTTT. This sequence encodes CASSGAVWTEAFF.

The chain has TRBV10-3 and TRBJ1-1; no firm D call. Germline V gene sequence: CDR1 ENHRY, CDR2 SYGVKD. Trimming pared 4 bases from V and 3 bases from J, leaving 9 bases between. The CDR3 has 13 amino acids. CDR3 nucleotides: TGTGCCATCAGTGGAGGCGTGGACACTGAAGCTTTCTTT. Translation gives CAISGGVDTEAFF.

The chain is built from TRBV7-4 and TRBJ2-1; D possibly corresponds to TRBD2 (6 bases). V lost 1 base and J 13 bases, leaving 20 bases between the germline ends. CDR1 is SGHVT, CDR2 SQSDAQ, per germline. CDR3 length: 15 residues. The CDR3 loop is CASSLEGGGEFSQFF. CDR3 nucleotides: TGTGCCAGCAGCTTAGAGGGTGGCGGGGAGTTTTCTCAGTTCTTC.

The gene calls are TRBV5-4 and TRBJ2-1; TRBD1 matches 7 bases. Germline V gene sequence: CDR1 SGHNT, CDR2 YYREEE (reference sequence). V lost 0 bases, J lost 5 bases, and 8 bases stayed unmatched. The CDR3 is made up of 16 amino acids. As DNA, the CDR3 is TGTGCCAGCAGCTTGGGACCACGACAGGGTAACAATGAGCAGTTCTTC. It is translated as CASSLGPRQGNNEQFF.